This TCR beta chain was identified in a study of control samples from healthy donors and cancer patients (TCRdb year 2020). A remark on this clone: What antigen it recognizes has not been identified. No much larger clonotype is one base removed from it; base qualities were not supplied.

The germline V gene (reference sequence) yields SEHNR for CDR1 and FQNEAQ for CDR2. The CDR3, from cysteine to phenylalanine, totals 13 residues. Kept here is only the CDR3 DNA, which spans 39 bases and is read in frame from base 1. Trimming accounts for 10 bases at V and 4 bases at J, while the number of junction bases matched to no gene is 5. The library was produced with the immunoSEQ multiplex PCR assay. The clones in this table, taken by TCRdb from immuneACCESS, are in-frame only. Not every clone is retained; where verified, under half of the shortfall comes from an unresolved V gene, and the cause of the rest is unknown. Within this sample are 40,000 to 60,000 clones, with roughly 90% of them counted one time only. In total, the top ten clones hold about 39% of the sample.

The source is a man aged 50 to 59 with head and neck cancer. Here the chain combines TRBV7-9 and TRBJ2-3; TRBD1 matches 10 bases in the middle. The sequenced sample was PBMCs. The CDR3: CATRQGAADTQYF. The nucleotide sequence reads as follows: TGTGCCACCCGACAGGGGGCTGCAGATACGCAGTATTTT.